A single sample is the source of the 9 T cell receptor beta chains below, sequenced in a study of T cells in Graves' hyperthyroidism and ophthalmopathy. The investigators amplified TCR beta CDR3 regions from RNA transcripts. The HTBI primer set was used in a first-round RT-PCR of the TCR CDR3. MiXCR, run by TCRdb on the multiplex PCR reads, gives a single entry per CDR3 protein. This sample yields approximately 720,000 distinct CDR3 sequences, of which 18% are seen a single time; 16% belongs to the top ten. The sequencing input was blood. The source is a woman between 45 and 60 years old with Graves' hyperthyroidism that later progressed to Graves' ophthalmopathy.

The chain is built from TRBV20-1 and TRBJ1-6; 10 bases match TRBD1. Germline-derived CDR1 and CDR2 are DFQATT and SNEGSKA (reference sequence). This CDR3 contains 14 residues. The V gene end was trimmed by 3 bases and the J gene end by 7 bases; junction bases not matched to a gene: 3. CDR3 in DNA: TGCAGTGCTAGGGGACAGGGGAGGAATTCACCCCTCCACTTT. Translated, it gives CSARGQGRNSPLHF.

The chain joins TRBV10-3 to TRBJ2-2; 9 bases line up with TRBD1. The CDR3 is 17 amino acids. From germline, CDR1 is ENHRY and CDR2 SYGVKD. Trimming cost V 8 bases and J 0 bases; bases outside gene matches: 10. CDR3 residues: CAIGNSDRGTNTGELFF. The CDR3 DNA is TGTGCCATCGGTAACTCAGACAGGGGGACGAACACCGGGGAGCTGTTTTTT.

This clonotype was seen a handful of times. Given a much more abundant clone one base away, this may be a read error. Likely a read error: the CDR3 ends without its conserved phenylalanine or tryptophan. This sequence joins TRBV12-3 or TRBV12-4 and TRBJ1-1; D call uncertain. CDR3 size: 14 residues. Deletions cut 2 bases from V and 1 base from J, with 8 bases between. CDR3 sequence: CASSLSRSNTEAFV. The DNA for the CDR3 is TGTGCCAGCAGTTTAAGCCGATCGAACACTGAAGCTTTCGTT.

V gene TRBV20-1 combines with J gene TRBJ2-7, with TRBD1 identical over 7 bases. The germline V gene encodes CDR1 DFQATT and CDR2 SNEGSKA (reference sequence). The trim removed 6 bases at V and 0 bases at J, leaving 5 bases unmatched. This CDR3 region has 13 residues. The CDR3 nucleotides are TGCAGTGCGCCGGACAGGATCTCCTACGAGCAGTACTTC. Encoded protein: CSAPDRISYEQYF.

This clonotype was picked up one time. The chain couples TRBV28 to TRBJ1-1; D uncertain. This CDR3 has 15 amino acids. CDR1 and CDR2 (germline): MDHEN, SYDVKM. Between the trimmed V and J ends, which lost 5 bases and 1 base, there was a span of 14 bases. CDR3 DNA: TGTGCCAGCAGTCCACCGACGGGGAAGAACACTGAAGCTTTCTTT. The encoded protein is CASSPPTGKNTEAFF. The whole variable domain, filled in from reference TRBV28 and TRBJ1-1, reads DVKVTQSSRYLVKRTGEKVFLECVQDMDHENMFWYRQDPGLGLRLIYFSYDVKMKEKGDIPEGYSVSREKKERFSLILESASTNQTSMYLCASSPPTGKNTEAFFGQGTRLTVV.

The genes are TRBV6-2 or TRBV6-3 and TRBJ2-2; D is ambiguous. Germline CDR1 MNHEY, CDR2 SVGEGT. The CDR3 totals 14 residues. Trimming removed 0 bases at V and 6 bases at J, with 8 bases between. CDR3 protein: CASSYSPTSGELFF. Written as DNA, the CDR3 is TGTGCCAGCAGTTACTCCCCTACGTCCGGGGAGCTGTTTTTT.

This clonotype was observed a handful of times. The chain uses TRBV9 and TRBJ2-7, with 9 bases fitting TRBD1. Trimming removed 2 bases from V and 6 bases from J; junction bases left unmatched: 9. There are 15 residues in the CDR3. Germline CDR1 reads SGDLS; CDR2 reads YYNGEE. The CDR3 DNA reads as TGTGCCAGCAGCGTTACCGGGACAGGGATTGCCGAGCAGTACTTC. Its protein is CASSVTGTGIAEQYF.

Remarks on this clonotype: With a much larger clone just one base away, this may be a read error. The chain couples TRBV29-1 to TRBJ2-5; TRBD1 is a possible D gene (9 bases). The V end was cut by 3 bases, the J end by 9 bases, with 20 bases between. Per germline, CDR1 SQVTM and CDR2 ANQGSEA. The CDR3 consists of 14 residues. The CDR3 DNA follows: TGCAGCGTTGACCACGGACAGGGGCGGGAGGCCCAGTACTTC. It is translated as CSVDHGQGREAQYF.

This clonotype was seen only a few times. V is TRBV6-1 and J is TRBJ2-1, with 9 bases fitting TRBD2. This CDR3 has 16 amino acids. Germline assignment: CDR1 MNHNS and CDR2 SASEGT. With 6 bases clipped from V and 6 bases from J, the junction kept 12 bases outside the gene matches. CDR3 sequence: CASRYRASGVGNEQFF. CDR3 DNA: TGTGCCAGCAGGTACCGGGCTAGCGGGGTCGGCAATGAGCAGTTCTTC.